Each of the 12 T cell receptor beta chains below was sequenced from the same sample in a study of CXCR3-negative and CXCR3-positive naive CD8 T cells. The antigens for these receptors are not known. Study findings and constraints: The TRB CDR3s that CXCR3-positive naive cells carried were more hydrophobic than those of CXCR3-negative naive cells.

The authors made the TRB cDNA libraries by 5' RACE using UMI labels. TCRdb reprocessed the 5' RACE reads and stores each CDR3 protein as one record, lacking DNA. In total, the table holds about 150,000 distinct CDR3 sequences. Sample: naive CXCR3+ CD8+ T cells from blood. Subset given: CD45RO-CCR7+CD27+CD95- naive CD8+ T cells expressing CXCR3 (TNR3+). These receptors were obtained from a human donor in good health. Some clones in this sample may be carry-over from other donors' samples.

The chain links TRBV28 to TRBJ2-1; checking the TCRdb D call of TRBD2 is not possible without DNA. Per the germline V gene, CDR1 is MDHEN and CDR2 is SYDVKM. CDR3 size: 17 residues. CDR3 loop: CASSLSIAGRVYNEQFF. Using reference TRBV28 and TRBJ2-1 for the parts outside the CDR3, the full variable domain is DVKVTQSSRYLVKRTGEKVFLECVQDMDHENMFWYRQDPGLGLRLIYFSYDVKMKEKGDIPEGYSVSREKKERFSLILESASTNQTSMYLCASSLSIAGRVYNEQFFGPGTRLTVL.

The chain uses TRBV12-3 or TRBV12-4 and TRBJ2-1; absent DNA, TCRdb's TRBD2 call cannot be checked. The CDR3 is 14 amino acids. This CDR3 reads CASNSGGAYNEQFF.

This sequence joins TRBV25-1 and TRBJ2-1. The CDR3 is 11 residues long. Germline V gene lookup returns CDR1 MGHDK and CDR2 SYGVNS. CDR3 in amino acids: CASSTLRRLFF.

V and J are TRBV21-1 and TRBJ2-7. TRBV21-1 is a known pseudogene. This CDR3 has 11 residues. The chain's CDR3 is CASSNYYEQYF.

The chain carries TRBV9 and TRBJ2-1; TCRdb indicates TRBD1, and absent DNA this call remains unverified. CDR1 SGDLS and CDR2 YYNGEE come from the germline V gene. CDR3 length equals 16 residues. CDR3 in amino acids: CASSVDGGGLYNEQFF.

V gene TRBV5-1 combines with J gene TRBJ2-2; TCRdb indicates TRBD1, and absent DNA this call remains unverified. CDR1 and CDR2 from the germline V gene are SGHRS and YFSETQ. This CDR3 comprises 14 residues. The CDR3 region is CASSLAGATGELFF.

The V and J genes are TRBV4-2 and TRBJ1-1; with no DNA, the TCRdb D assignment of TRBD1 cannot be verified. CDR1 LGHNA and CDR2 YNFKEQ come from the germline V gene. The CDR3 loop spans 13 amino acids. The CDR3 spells CASRGQGTLGAFF.

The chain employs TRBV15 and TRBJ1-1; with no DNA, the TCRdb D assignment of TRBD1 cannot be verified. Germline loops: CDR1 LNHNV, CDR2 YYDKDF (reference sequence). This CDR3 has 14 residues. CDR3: CATSPTGGNTEAFF.

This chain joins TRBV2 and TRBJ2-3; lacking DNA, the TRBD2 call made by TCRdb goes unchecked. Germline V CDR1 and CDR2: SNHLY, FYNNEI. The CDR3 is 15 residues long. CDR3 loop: CASSEPSGMQDTQYF.

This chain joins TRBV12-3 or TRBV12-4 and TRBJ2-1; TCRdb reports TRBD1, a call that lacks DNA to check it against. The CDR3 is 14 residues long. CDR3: CASSYLSGAAEQFF.

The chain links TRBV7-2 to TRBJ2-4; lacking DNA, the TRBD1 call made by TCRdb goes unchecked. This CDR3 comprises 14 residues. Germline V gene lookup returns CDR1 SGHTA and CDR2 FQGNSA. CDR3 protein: CASSPGQGAYIQYF.

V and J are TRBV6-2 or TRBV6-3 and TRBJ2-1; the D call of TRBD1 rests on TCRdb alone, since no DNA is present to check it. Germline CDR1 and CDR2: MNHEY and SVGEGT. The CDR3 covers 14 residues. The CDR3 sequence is CASSPLTGYNEQFF.